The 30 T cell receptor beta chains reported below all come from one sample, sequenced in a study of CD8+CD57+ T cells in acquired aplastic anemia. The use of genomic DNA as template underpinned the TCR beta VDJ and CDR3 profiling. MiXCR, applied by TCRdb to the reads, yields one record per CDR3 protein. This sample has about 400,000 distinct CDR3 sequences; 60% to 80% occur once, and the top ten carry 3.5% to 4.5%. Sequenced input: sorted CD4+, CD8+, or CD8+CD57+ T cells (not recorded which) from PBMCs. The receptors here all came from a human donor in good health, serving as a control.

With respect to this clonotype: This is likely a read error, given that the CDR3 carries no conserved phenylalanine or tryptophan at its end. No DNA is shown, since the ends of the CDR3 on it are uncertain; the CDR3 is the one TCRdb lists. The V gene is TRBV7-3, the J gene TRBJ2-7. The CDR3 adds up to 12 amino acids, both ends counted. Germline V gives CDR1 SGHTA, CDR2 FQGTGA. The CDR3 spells CASSQALYEEFG.

CDR3 DNA sequence: TGCGCCAGCAAATCCGGCACTGAAAAACTGTTTTTT. The encoded protein is CASKSGTEKLFF. The chain carries TRBV5-1 and TRBJ1-4; D gene uncertain. The V gene lost 6 bases and the J gene lost 7 bases, with 10 bases spanning the gap. Germline CDR1 and CDR2: SGHRS and YFSETQ. The CDR3 spans 12 residues.

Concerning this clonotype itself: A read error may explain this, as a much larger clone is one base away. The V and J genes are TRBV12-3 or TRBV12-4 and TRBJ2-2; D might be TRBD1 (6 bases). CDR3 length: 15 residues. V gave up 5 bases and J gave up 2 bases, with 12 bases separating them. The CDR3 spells CASSLRGTNTGELFF. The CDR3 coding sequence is TGTGCCAGCAGTCTTCGAGGGACAAACACCGGGGAGCTGTTTTTT.

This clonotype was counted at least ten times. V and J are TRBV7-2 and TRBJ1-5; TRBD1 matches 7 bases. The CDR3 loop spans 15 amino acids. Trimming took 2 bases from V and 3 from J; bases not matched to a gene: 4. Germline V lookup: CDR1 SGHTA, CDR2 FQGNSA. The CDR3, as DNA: TGTGCCAGCAGCTTACCGGGACAGTACAATCAGCCCCAGCATTTT. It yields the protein CASSLPGQYNQPQHF. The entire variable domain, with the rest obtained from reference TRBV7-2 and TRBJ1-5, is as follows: GAGVSQSPSNKVTEKGKDVELRCDPISGHTALYWYRQSLGQGLEFLIYFQGNSAPDKSGLPSDRFSAERTGGSVSTLTIQRTQQEDSAVYLCASSLPGQYNQPQHFGDGTRLSIL.

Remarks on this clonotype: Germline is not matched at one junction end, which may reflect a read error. The CDR3 sequence is CASRWLPDNVAFF. For the CDR3, the DNA is TGTGCCAGCAGGTGGCTGCCAGACAATGTAGCTTTCTTT. The genes are TRBV5-1 and TRBJ1-1; D uncertain. The germline V gene encodes CDR1 SGHRS and CDR2 YFSETQ. This CDR3 is 13 amino acids long.

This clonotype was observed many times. CDR3 sequence (DNA): TGCAGTGCGGGACAGGGTTTGAACACTGAAGCTTTCTTT. Amino acids: CSAGQGLNTEAFF. This rearrangement joins TRBV20-1 to TRBJ1-1; 9 nucleotides agree with TRBD1. The CDR3 is made up of 13 amino acids. The germline V gene encodes CDR1 DFQATT and CDR2 SNEGSKA (reference sequence). The junction had 2 bases not matched to a gene; V was cut back by 6 bases and J by 0 bases.

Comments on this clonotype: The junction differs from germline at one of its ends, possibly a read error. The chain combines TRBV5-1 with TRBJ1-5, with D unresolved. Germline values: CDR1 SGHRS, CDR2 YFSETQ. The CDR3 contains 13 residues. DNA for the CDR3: TGCGCCAGCAGCGTCTTGGGCAATCAGGCCCAGCATTTT. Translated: CASSVLGNQAQHF.

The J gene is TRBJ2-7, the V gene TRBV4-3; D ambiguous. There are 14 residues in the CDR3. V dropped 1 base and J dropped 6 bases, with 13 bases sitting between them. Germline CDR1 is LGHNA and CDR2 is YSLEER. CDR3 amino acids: CASSQAASSGEQYF. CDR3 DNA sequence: TGCGCCAGCAGCCAAGCCGCGAGTTCAGGCGAGCAGTACTTC.

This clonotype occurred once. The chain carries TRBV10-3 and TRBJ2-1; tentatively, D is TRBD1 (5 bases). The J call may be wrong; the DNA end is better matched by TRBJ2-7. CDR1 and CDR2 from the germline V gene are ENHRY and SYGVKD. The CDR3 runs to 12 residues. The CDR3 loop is CAISEWGNEQYF. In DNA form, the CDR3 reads TGTGCCATCAGTGAGTGGGGCAATGAGCAGTACTTC.

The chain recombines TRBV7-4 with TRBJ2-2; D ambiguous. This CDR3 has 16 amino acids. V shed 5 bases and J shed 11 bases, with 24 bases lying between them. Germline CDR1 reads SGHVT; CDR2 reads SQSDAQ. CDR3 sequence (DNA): TGTGCCAGCAGCGCGGCAGTGGTGATGGACGGCACAGAGCTGTTTTTT. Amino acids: CASSAAVVMDGTELFF.

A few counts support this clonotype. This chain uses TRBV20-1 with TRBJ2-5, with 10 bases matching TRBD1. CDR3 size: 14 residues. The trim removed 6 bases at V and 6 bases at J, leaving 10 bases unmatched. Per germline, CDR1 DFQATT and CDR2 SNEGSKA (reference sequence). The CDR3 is CSARGQGTGKTQYF. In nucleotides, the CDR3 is TGCAGTGCAAGGGGACAGGGGACAGGGAAGACCCAGTACTTC.

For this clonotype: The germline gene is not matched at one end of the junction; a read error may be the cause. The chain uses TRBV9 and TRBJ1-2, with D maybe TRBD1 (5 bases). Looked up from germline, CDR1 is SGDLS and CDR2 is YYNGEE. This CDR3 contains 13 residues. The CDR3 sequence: CASSWDGIYGYTF. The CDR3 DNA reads TGTGCCAGCAGTTGGGACGGAATCTATGGCTACACATTC.

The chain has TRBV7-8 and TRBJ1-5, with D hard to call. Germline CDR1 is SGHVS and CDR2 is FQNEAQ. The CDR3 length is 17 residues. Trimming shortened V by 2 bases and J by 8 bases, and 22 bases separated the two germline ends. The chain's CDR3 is CASSLPRARLAGKPQHF. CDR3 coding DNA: TGTGCCAGCAGCTTACCGAGGGCTAGACTAGCGGGCAAGCCCCAGCATTTT.

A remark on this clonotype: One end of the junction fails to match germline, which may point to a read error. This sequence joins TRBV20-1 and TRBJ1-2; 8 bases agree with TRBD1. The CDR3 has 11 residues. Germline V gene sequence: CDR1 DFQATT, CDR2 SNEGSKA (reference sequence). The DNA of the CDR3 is TGCAGTGCTCAGGGGGCTAGCGGCTTCACCTTC. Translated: CSAQGASGFTF.

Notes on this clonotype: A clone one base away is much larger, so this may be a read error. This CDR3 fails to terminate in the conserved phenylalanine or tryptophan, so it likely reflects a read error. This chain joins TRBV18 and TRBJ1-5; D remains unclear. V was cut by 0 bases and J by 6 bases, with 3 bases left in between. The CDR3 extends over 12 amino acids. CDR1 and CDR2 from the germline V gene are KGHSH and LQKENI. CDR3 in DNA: TGTGCCAGCTCACCACCGGGTCAGCCCCAGCATTCT. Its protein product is CASSPPGQPQHS.

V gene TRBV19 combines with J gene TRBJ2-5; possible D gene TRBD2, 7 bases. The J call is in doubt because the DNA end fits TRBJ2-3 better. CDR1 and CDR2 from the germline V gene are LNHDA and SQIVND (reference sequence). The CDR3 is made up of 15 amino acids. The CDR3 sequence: CASSIGGGGKETQYF. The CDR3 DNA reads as TGTGCCAGTAGTATAGGAGGGGGGGGCAAAGAGACGCAGTATTTT.

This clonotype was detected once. The CDR3 DNA reads as TGTGCCAGCAGCTGTCTAGGACAGGCGGTTGGAAACACCATATATTTT. As protein: CASSCLGQAVGNTIYF. The gene calls are TRBV11-2 and TRBJ1-3; TRBD1 matches at 7 bases. Per germline, CDR1 SGHAT and CDR2 FQNNGV. J lost 3 bases, V lost 4 bases, and 9 bases had no gene match. The length of the CDR3 is 16 residues.

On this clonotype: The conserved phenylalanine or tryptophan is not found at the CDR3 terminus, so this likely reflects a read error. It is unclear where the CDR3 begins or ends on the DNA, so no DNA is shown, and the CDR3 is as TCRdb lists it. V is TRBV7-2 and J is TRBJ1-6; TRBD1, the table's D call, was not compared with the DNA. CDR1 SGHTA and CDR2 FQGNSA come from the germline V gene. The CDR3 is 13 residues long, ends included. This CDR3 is CASSLQGNSYEQY.

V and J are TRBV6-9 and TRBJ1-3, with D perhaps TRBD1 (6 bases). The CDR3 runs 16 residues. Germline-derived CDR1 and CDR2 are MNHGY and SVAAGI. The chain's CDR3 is CEGDERGSLSGNTIYF. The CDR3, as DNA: TGTGAGGGGGACGAGAGGGGCTCACTCTCTGGAAACACCATATATTTT.

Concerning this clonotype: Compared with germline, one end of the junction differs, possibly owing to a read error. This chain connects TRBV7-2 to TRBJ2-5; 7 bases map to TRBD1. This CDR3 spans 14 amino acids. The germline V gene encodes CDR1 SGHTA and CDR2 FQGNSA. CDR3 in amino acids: CASSSTGARDTQCF. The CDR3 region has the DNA TGTGCCAGCAGCTCTACAGGGGCCCGGGACACCCAGTGCTTC.

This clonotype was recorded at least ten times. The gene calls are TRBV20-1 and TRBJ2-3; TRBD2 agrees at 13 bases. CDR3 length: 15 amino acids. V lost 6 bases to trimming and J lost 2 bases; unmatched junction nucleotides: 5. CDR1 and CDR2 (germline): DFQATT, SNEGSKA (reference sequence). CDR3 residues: CSADGTSGITDTQYF. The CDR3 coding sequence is TGCAGTGCCGACGGGACTAGCGGGATCACAGATACGCAGTATTTT.

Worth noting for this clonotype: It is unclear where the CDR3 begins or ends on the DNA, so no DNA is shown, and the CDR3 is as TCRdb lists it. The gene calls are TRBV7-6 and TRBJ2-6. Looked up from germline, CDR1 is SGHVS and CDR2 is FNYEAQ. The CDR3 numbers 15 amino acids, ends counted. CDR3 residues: CASSLARPTSSTSTF.

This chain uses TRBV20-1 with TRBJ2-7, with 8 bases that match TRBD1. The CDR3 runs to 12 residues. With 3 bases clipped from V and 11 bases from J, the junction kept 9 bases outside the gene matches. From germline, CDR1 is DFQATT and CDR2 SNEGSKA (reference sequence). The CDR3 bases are TGCAGTGCTAGGGACAGGGCCTCTGGAAAGTACTTC. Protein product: CSARDRASGKYF.

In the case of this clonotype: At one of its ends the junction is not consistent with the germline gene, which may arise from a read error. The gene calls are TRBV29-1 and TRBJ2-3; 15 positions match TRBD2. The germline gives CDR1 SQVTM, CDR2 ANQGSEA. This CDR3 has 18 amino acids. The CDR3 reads CSLTGTSGGIHSTDTQYF. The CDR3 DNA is TGCAGCCTGACCGGGACTAGCGGGGGGATCCACAGCACCGATACGCAGTATTTT.

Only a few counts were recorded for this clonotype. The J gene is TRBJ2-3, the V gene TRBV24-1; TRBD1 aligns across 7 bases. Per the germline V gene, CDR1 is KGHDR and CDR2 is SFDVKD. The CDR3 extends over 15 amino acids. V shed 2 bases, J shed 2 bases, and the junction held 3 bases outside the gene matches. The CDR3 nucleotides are TGTGCCACCAGTGATTCCGGACAGGTCACAGATACGCAGTATTTT. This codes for CATSDSGQVTDTQYF.

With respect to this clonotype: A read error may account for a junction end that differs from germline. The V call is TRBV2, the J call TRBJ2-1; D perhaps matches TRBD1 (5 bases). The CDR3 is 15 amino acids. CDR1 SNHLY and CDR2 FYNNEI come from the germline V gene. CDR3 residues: CASRPYVDTEDEYGF. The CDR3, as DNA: TGTGCCAGCAGGCCATACGTGGACACTGAAGATGAGTATGGCTTC.

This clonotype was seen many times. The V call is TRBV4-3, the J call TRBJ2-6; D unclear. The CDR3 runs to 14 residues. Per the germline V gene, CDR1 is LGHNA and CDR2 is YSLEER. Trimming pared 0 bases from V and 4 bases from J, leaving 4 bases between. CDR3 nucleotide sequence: TGCGCCAGCAGCCAAGAAGGCGGGGCCAACGTCCTGACTTTC. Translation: CASSQEGGANVLTF.

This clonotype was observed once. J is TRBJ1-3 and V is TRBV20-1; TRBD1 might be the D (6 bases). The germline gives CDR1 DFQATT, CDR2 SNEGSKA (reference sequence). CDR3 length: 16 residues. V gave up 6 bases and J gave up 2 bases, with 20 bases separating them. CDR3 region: CSALVRDTRPGNTIYF. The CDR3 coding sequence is TGCAGTGCCCTAGTCCGGGACACGCGCCCTGGAAACACCATATATTTT.

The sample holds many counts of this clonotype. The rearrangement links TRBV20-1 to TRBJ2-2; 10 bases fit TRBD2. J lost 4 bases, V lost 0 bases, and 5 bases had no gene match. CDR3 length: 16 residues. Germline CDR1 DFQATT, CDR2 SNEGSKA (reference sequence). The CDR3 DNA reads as TGCAGTGCTAGAGATAGACTAGCGGGTGTCACCGGGGAGCTGTTTTTT. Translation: CSARDRLAGVTGELFF.

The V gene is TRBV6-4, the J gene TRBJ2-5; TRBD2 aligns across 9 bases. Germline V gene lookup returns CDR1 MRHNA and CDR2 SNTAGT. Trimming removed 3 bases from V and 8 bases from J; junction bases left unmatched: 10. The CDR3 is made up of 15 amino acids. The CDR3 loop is CASSEFSGGPGTQYF. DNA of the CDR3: TGTGCCAGCAGTGAATTCAGCGGGGGGCCAGGAACCCAGTACTTC.